The 16 T cell receptor beta chains below come from one sample, sequenced in a study of monozygotic twins with inflammatory bowel disease. TCRdb reanalyzed the 5' RACE reads and collapses them to one entry per CDR3 protein, without DNA. The sample's table shows 200,000 to 250,000 distinct CDR3 sequences. Sequencing was done on a sample of blood. These receptors were taken from a human donor with ulcerative colitis or Crohn's disease, or a healthy co-twin of an affected twin (not recorded which).

The chain uses TRBV2 and TRBJ2-1; checking the TCRdb D call of TRBD2 is not possible without DNA. The CDR3 has 15 amino acids. In germline, CDR1 is SNHLY, CDR2 FYNNEI. The CDR3 is CASSASETSGGPWFF.

The chain is built from TRBV7-6 and TRBJ2-7; the D call of TRBD1 rests on TCRdb alone, since no DNA is present to check it. The CDR3 is 14 amino acids. CDR1 is SGHVS and CDR2 is FNYEAQ in the germline V gene. The chain's CDR3 is CASSWRQGEGEQYF. Together with reference TRBV7-6 and TRBJ2-7, the CDR3 gives the full variable domain: GAGVSQSPRYKVTKRGQDVALRCDPISGHVSLYWYRQALGQGPEFLTYFNYEAQQDKSGLPNDRFSAERPEGSISTLTIQRTEQRDSAMYRCASSWRQGEGEQYFGPGTRLTVT.

The chain employs TRBV19 and TRBJ2-7; without DNA, the TCRdb call of TRBD1 cannot be checked. Germline CDR1 is LNHDA and CDR2 is SQIVND (reference sequence). This CDR3 region has 13 residues. CDR3 loop: CASRIQGGHEQYF. The whole variable domain, remainder taken from reference TRBV19 and TRBJ2-7, is DGGITQSPKYLFRKEGQNVTLSCEQNLNHDAMYWYRQDPGQGLRLIYYSQIVNDFQKGDIAEGYSVSREKKESFPLTVTSAQKNPTAFYLCASRIQGGHEQYFGPGTRLTVT.

The chain joins TRBV7-2 to TRBJ2-5; TCRdb indicates TRBD2, and absent DNA this call remains unverified. This CDR3 has 14 amino acids. Germline V lookup: CDR1 SGHTA, CDR2 FQGNSA. CDR3 amino acids: CASSPRTSLETQYF.

V gene TRBV27 combines with J gene TRBJ2-7; lacking DNA, the TRBD2 call made by TCRdb goes unchecked. The CDR3 runs 15 residues. CDR1 and CDR2 (germline): MNHEY, SMNVEV (reference sequence). This chain's CDR3 is CASSPGTSGSREQYF.

The chain couples TRBV10-3 to TRBJ2-2. Germline V lookup: CDR1 ENHRY, CDR2 SYGVKD. The CDR3 covers 16 residues. CDR3: CAISESIAWGTGELFF.

The genes are TRBV29-1 and TRBJ2-3; TCRdb picks TRBD1, but there is no DNA to check that call. From germline, CDR1 is SQVTM and CDR2 ANQGSEA. The length of the CDR3 is 12 residues. The CDR3 is CSVDTGTDTQYF.

The V gene is TRBV24-1, the J gene TRBJ2-1; TCRdb indicates TRBD1, and absent DNA this call remains unverified. The germline V gene encodes CDR1 KGHDR and CDR2 SFDVKD. There are 17 residues in the CDR3. The CDR3 loop is CATSGPQGAGSYNEQFF.

The chain employs TRBV5-6 and TRBJ2-1; the D call from TCRdb, TRBD1, cannot be confirmed without DNA. The germline gives CDR1 SGHDT, CDR2 YYEEEE. There are 14 residues in the CDR3. CDR3 in amino acids: CASSFSDNPNEQFF. The full variable domain, its missing parts supplied by reference TRBV5-6 and TRBJ2-1, is DAGVTQSPTHLIKTRGQQVTLRCSPKSGHDTVSWYQQALGQGPQFIFQYYEEEERQRGNFPDRFSGHQFPNYSSELNVNALLLGDSALYLCASSFSDNPNEQFFGPGTRLTVL.

V is TRBV9 and J is TRBJ2-7; checking the TCRdb D call of TRBD1 is not possible without DNA. This CDR3 region has 15 residues. CDR1 is SGDLS, CDR2 YYNGEE, per germline. The CDR3 here is CASSVEGDSLDEQYF.

The chain couples TRBV10-3 to TRBJ2-5; no DNA is available, so the TRBD1 call from TCRdb remains unchecked. The length of the CDR3 is 13 residues. Germline V gene lookup returns CDR1 ENHRY and CDR2 SYGVKD. CDR3: CAIRPGGAETQYF.

The chain is built from TRBV5-6 and TRBJ2-7. CDR1 is SGHDT, CDR2 YYEEEE, per germline. The CDR3 length is 14 residues. The CDR3 protein is CASSFYGVLYEQYF.

CDR3 in amino acids: CASSWRANTEAFF. V is TRBV5-1 and J is TRBJ1-1. This CDR3 is built from 13 residues. Germline values: CDR1 SGHRS, CDR2 YFSETQ.

This chain links TRBV28 with TRBJ2-5; TCRdb indicates TRBD1, and absent DNA this call remains unverified. Germline-derived CDR1 and CDR2 are MDHEN and SYDVKM. This CDR3 is 14 amino acids long. The CDR3 sequence: CASSPGGAGETQYF. The whole variable domain, remainder taken from reference TRBV28 and TRBJ2-5, is DVKVTQSSRYLVKRTGEKVFLECVQDMDHENMFWYRQDPGLGLRLIYFSYDVKMKEKGDIPEGYSVSREKKERFSLILESASTNQTSMYLCASSPGGAGETQYFGPGTRLLVL.

This sequence joins TRBV7-9 and TRBJ2-3; TCRdb calls TRBD1, which cannot be checked without DNA. CDR1 and CDR2 (germline): SEHNR, FQNEAQ (reference sequence). This CDR3 contains 16 residues. CDR3 in amino acids: CASSPPQAGRTDTQYF. Combining the CDR3 with reference TRBV7-9 and TRBJ2-3 gives the whole variable domain DTGVSQNPRHKITKRGQNVTFRCDPISEHNRLYWYRQTLGQGPEFLTYFQNEAQLEKSRLLSDRFSAERPKGSFSTLEIQRTEQGDSAMYLCASSPPQAGRTDTQYFGPGTRLTVL.

The genes are TRBV3-1 and TRBJ1-4; TCRdb outputs TRBD1, but without DNA this stays unchecked. This CDR3 is 14 amino acids long. The germline CDR1 and CDR2 sequences are LGHDT and YNNKEL (reference sequence). The CDR3: CASSLLGDGEKLFF.